This T cell receptor beta chain emerged from a study of blood T cells in healthy people across ages. Study outcomes and limitations: Both naive CD4+ cell counts and diversity were greater in long-lived donors than in aged donors. The recorded TCR beta diversity per million T cells decreased in a roughly linear manner with age.

Peripheral blood from each donor was collected in a volume of 9.5 to 10 milliliters. They isolated at least 6.5 million PBMCs from each sample. About this clonotype: What it binds is not known.

It was with a sample-barcoded 5' primer and a J-beta primer mix that a second PCR of roughly 7 to 12 cycles was run. TCRdb itself ran the 5' RACE reads through MiXCR, one entry per CDR3 protein. In the table there are 650,000 to 900,000 distinct CDR3 sequences, about 59% of which are singletons. Germline CDR1 SNHLY, CDR2 FYNNEI. Trimming at V came to 5 bases and at J to 8 bases, leaving 10 bases not matched to a gene. There are 15 residues in the CDR3. Sequencing was done on a sample of blood. The sequence was obtained from a man aged 30-40 years in good health. The gene calls are TRBV2 and TRBJ2-1; TRBD1 matches at 9 bases. DNA of the CDR3: TGTGCCAGCAGTCCCTCCTACAGGGGGCTCGATGAGCAGTTCTTC. Amino acid sequence: CASSPSYRGLDEQFF.